Shown below are 2 T cell receptor beta chains from a single sample sequenced in a study of blood T cell repertoires in COVID-19. Measured with immunoSEQ multiplex PCR; TCRdb has only the in-frame clones, and not every one. The table includes 25,000 or so clones, roughly 85% detected once. Sequencing input: peripheral blood. All receptors come from a woman older than 75 with active or convalescent COVID-19.

V usage is TRBV20-1 and J usage is TRBJ1-1, with D possibly TRBD1 on 6 matching bases. The germline V gene has CDR1 DFQATT and CDR2 SNEGSKA (reference sequence). The CDR3 runs to 11 residues. The V and J ends lost 3 bases and 5 bases respectively, with 7 bases between them. The CDR3 nucleotides are TGCAGTGCTAGCAGGGGAACTGAAGCTTTCTTT. It encodes CSASRGTEAFF.

The chain combines TRBV24-1 with TRBJ2-3, with 12 bases matching TRBD2. Per germline, CDR1 KGHDR and CDR2 SFDVKD. V shed 4 bases, J shed 7 bases, and the junction held 5 bases outside the gene matches. The CDR3 has 15 residues. The CDR3, as DNA: TGTGCCACCAGTGAGCTAGCGGGAGGGCAATATACGCAGTATTTT. Its translation: CATSELAGGQYTQYF.